This paragraph reports one T cell receptor (beta chain). The antigen remains unidentified. This sample is drawn from a study of T cells in narcolepsy. Study-level background: Enrolled donors included narcolepsy type 1 or type 2 patients and healthy controls. General study findings and limits: Autoreactive clonotypes reportedly recurred in blood of same and different patients, not controls. Same-patient CSF and blood CD4+ T cell clonotypes included HCRT-specific and TRIB2-specific autoreactive ones.

V dropped 4 bases and J dropped 7; count of bases not matched to a gene: 10. CDR3 length equals 15 residues. From germline, CDR1 is MDHEN and CDR2 SYDVKM. Method: immunoSEQ multiplex PCR; TCRdb's copy keeps in-frame clones and lacks some. Of fewer than 30,000 clones listed, roughly 85% were seen once; the top ten hold under 1.5%. This receptor was identified in a human donor with narcolepsy. The chain joins TRBV28 to TRBJ2-7; 10 nucleotides match TRBD2. Material: CD45RA- memory CD4+ T cells from PBMCs. CDR3: CASSSSSGRAWEQYF. CDR3 in DNA: TGTGCCAGCAGTTCCTCTAGCGGGAGAGCTTGGGAGCAGTACTTC.